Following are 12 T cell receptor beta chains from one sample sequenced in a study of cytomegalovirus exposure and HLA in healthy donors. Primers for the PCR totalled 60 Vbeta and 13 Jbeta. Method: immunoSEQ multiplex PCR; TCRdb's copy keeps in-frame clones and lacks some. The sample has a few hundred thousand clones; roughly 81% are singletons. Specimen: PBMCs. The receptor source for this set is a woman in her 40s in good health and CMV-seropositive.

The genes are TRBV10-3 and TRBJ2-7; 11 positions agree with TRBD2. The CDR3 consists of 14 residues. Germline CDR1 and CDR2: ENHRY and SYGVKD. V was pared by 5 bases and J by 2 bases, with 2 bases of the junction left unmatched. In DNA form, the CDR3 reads TGTGCCATCAGTAATAGCGGGAGGGCCTACGAGCAGTACTTC. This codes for CAISNSGRAYEQYF.

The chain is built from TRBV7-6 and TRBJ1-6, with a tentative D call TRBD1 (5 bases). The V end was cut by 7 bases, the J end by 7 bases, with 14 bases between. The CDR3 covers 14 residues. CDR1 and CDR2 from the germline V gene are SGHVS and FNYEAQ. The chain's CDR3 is CASTLLKGNSPLHF. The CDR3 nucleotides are TGTGCCAGCACCCTCCTAAAGGGGAATTCACCCCTCCACTTT.

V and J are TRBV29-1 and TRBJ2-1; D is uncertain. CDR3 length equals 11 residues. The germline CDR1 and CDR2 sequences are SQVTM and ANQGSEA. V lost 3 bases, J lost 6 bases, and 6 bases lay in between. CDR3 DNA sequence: TGCAGCGTTGAGTCGCGCAATGAGCAGTTCTTC. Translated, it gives CSVESRNEQFF.

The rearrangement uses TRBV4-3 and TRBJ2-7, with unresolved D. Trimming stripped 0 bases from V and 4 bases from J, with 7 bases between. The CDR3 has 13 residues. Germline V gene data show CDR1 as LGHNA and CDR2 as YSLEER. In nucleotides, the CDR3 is TGCGCCAGCAGCCAAGATGATCGGTACGAGCAGTACTTC. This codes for CASSQDDRYEQYF.

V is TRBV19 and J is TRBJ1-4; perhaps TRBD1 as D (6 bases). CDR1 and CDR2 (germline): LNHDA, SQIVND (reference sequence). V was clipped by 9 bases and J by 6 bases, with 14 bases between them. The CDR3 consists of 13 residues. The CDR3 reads CASTGSYYEKLFF. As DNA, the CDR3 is TGTGCCAGCACAGGGTCATATTATGAAAAACTGTTTTTT.

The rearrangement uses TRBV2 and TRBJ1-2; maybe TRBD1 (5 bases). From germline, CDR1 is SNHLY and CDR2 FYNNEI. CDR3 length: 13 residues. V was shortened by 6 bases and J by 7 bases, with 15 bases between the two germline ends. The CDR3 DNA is TGTGCCAGCAGCATCGGGGGGATACGTGGCTACACCTTC. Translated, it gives CASSIGGIRGYTF.

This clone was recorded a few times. The CDR3 region is CASRLNTEAFF. The CDR3, as DNA: TGTGCCAGCCGTCTGAACACTGAAGCTTTCTTT. The V and J genes are TRBV5-4 and TRBJ1-1; unclear D gene. Germline V lookup: CDR1 SGHNT, CDR2 YYREEE (reference sequence). V lost 7 bases to trimming and J lost 0 bases, with 4 bases between them. The CDR3 is 11 amino acids. Full variable domain (outside the CDR3, taken from reference TRBV5-4 and TRBJ1-1): ETGVTQSPTHLIKTRGQQVTLRCSSQSGHNTVSWYQQALGQGPQFIFQYYREEENGRGNFPPRFSGLQFPNYSSELNVNALELDDSALYLCASRLNTEAFFGQGTRLTVV.

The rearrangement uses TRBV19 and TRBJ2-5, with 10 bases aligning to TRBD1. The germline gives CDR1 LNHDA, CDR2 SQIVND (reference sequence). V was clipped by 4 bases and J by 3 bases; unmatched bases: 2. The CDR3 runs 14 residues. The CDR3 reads CASSRTGGEETQYF. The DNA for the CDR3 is TGTGCCAGTAGTAGGACAGGGGGGGAAGAGACCCAGTACTTC.

In DNA form, the CDR3 reads TGTGCCAGCAGTGAAACTAGAGGGGGCTGGGGGTATGGCTACACCTTC. Its protein is CASSETRGGWGYGYTF. The chain uses TRBV25-1 and TRBJ1-2, with 7 bases matching TRBD1. Germline CDR1 MGHDK, CDR2 SYGVNS. This CDR3 region has 16 residues. V trimming: 2 bases; J trimming: 5 bases; junction bases outside the gene matches: 11.

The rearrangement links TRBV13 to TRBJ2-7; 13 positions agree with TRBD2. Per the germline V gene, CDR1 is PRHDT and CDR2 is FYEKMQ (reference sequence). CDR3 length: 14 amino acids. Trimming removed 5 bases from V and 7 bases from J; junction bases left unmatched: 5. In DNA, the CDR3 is TGTGCCAGCAGCGAGGGACTAGCGGGATCAGAGCAGTACTTC. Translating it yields CASSEGLAGSEQYF.

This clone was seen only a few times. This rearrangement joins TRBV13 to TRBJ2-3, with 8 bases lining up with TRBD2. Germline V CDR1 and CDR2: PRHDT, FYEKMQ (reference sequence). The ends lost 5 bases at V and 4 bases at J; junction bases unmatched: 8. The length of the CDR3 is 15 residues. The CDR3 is CASSPGTRGADTQYF. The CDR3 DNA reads TGTGCCAGCAGCCCCGGGACTAGAGGGGCAGATACGCAGTATTTT.

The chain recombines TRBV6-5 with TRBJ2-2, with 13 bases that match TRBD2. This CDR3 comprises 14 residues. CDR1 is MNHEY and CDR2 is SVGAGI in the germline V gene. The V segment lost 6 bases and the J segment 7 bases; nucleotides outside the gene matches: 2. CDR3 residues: CASRLAGGGGELFF. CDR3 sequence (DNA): TGTGCCAGCAGACTAGCGGGAGGGGGCGGGGAGCTGTTTTTT.